One sample yielded the 16 T cell receptor beta chains listed below, sequenced in a study of blood T cell repertoires in COVID-19. The assay was immunoSEQ multiplex PCR, and TCRdb's table has in-frame clones only and misses some. The profile covers approximately 240,000 clones, with 83% appearing a single time and 1.3% taken by the ten largest. The sample was peripheral blood. Receptor source: a woman aged 30 to 39 with COVID-19, enrolled during active disease.

This chain joins TRBV7-9 and TRBJ2-7; TRBD2 is a possible D gene (7 bases). Germline CDR1 reads SEHNR; CDR2 reads FQNEAQ (reference sequence). The V gene lost 9 bases and the J gene lost 4 bases, with 19 bases spanning the gap. The CDR3 extends over 14 amino acids. The CDR3 DNA reads as TGTGCCAGTACCAGGGGAGGGCCCACTTACGAGCAGTACTTC. This translates into CASTRGGPTYEQYF.

V gene TRBV5-6 combines with J gene TRBJ1-1, with 7 bases that match TRBD1. The CDR3 has 14 residues. Germline trimming cut 3 bases from V and 0 bases from J; bases unmatched to any gene: 2. The germline V gene has CDR1 SGHDT and CDR2 YYEEEE. The CDR3 DNA follows: TGTGCCAGCAGCTGGGACAGACTGAACACTGAAGCTTTCTTT. It is translated as CASSWDRLNTEAFF.

The chain employs TRBV5-6 and TRBJ2-6; 8 bases fit TRBD2. CDR1 and CDR2 from the germline V gene are SGHDT and YYEEEE. Unmatched junction bases numbered 18, after V lost 6 bases and J lost 4 bases. CDR3 size: 19 residues. In DNA form, the CDR3 reads TGTGCCAGCAACATAAGGAGTAGCGGGGCCGGAATCGGGGCCAACGTCCTGACTTTC. Its translation is CASNIRSSGAGIGANVLTF.

The chain is built from TRBV9 and TRBJ1-2; possible D gene TRBD1, 5 bases. CDR3 length: 15 amino acids. V lost 0 bases, J lost 5 bases, and 14 bases lay in between. Germline CDR1 reads SGDLS; CDR2 reads YYNGEE. The CDR3 DNA follows: TGTGCCAGCAGCGTAGAACCCAGCGACAGATATGGCTACACCTTC. As protein: CASSVEPSDRYGYTF.

This chain links TRBV28 with TRBJ2-5; weak D call: TRBD2 (5 bases). The CDR3 totals 14 residues. Germline V gene lookup returns CDR1 MDHEN and CDR2 SYDVKM. Between the trimmed V and J ends, which lost 2 bases and 7 bases, there was a span of 14 bases. CDR3 loop: CASSLLAGSGTQYF. The CDR3 DNA reads TGTGCCAGCAGTTTACTCGCGGGCTCGGGGACCCAGTACTTC.

V gene TRBV30 combines with J gene TRBJ2-1; 10 bases match TRBD2. Germline V CDR1 and CDR2: GTSNPN, SVGIG (reference sequence). The V segment lost 5 bases and the J segment 7 bases; nucleotides outside the gene matches: 5. The CDR3 has 13 residues. The CDR3 nucleotides read TGTGCCTGGGGGGGACTAGCGATTAATGAGCAGTTCTTC. Translating gives CAWGGLAINEQFF.

The chain links TRBV24-1 to TRBJ2-2; the D gene is possibly TRBD1 (6 bases). This CDR3 comprises 14 residues. The germline CDR1 and CDR2 sequences are KGHDR and SFDVKD. V was cut by 6 bases and J by 4 bases, with 11 bases left in between. The CDR3 protein is CATSRTASTGELFF. In DNA form, the CDR3 reads TGTGCCACCAGTCGGACAGCCTCCACCGGGGAGCTGTTTTTT.

This sequence joins TRBV7-2 and TRBJ1-2; possibly TRBD1 for D (5 bases). The CDR3 runs 14 residues. Germline V gene data show CDR1 as SGHTA and CDR2 as FQGNSA. Trimming took off 5 bases at V and 2 bases at J, with 12 bases between the two ends. The CDR3 DNA follows: TGTGCCAGCAGCACTCGACAGATAAACTATGGCTACACCTTC. As protein: CASSTRQINYGYTF.

The chain carries TRBV5-4 and TRBJ1-6; 9 bases agree with TRBD1. Germline V gene sequence: CDR1 SGHNT, CDR2 YYREEE (reference sequence). The CDR3 loop spans 16 amino acids. V shed 4 bases, J shed 8 bases, and the junction held 10 bases outside the gene matches. CDR3 DNA sequence: TGTGCCAGCAGCGACGGACCACAGGGGGCCCATTCACCCCTCCACTTT. Protein: CASSDGPQGAHSPLHF.

V and J are TRBV6-2 or TRBV6-3 and TRBJ1-1; D remains ambiguous. Looked up from germline, CDR1 is MNHEY and CDR2 is SVGEGT. The CDR3 consists of 14 residues. Trimming took 4 bases from V and 0 from J, leaving 9 bases between them. The DNA for the CDR3 is TGTGCCAGCAGTTTTGCGGCCGTGAACACTGAAGCTTTCTTT. Its protein product is CASSFAAVNTEAFF.

The chain links TRBV27 to TRBJ2-1; D remains unclear. Trimming took off 3 bases at V and 5 bases at J, with 8 bases between the two ends. The CDR3 sequence is 13 residues long. The germline V gene has CDR1 MNHEY and CDR2 SMNVEV (reference sequence). This CDR3 is CASSLLENNEQFF. CDR3 nucleotide sequence: TGTGCCAGCAGTTTGCTAGAAAACAATGAGCAGTTCTTC.

The rearrangement joins TRBV2 to TRBJ1-2; 8 nucleotides line up with TRBD1. This CDR3 comprises 14 residues. Germline loops: CDR1 SNHLY, CDR2 FYNNEI. V shed 3 bases and J 7 bases; nucleotides not matched to a gene: 7. CDR3 DNA sequence: TGTGCCAGCAGTGACCTAGTCCAGGGGGCTGGCTACACCTTC. Translating gives CASSDLVQGAGYTF.

The chain carries TRBV6-2 or TRBV6-3 and TRBJ2-5; D might be TRBD1 (6 bases). The germline CDR1 and CDR2 sequences are MNHEY and SVGEGT. V was trimmed by 4 bases and J by 2 bases, leaving 11 bases between them. The CDR3 loop spans 14 amino acids. DNA of the CDR3: TGTGCCAGCAGTTCTCGGGACAAGCAAGAGACCCAGTACTTC. Translated: CASSSRDKQETQYF.

V is TRBV7-9 and J is TRBJ2-4, with D perhaps TRBD2 (5 bases). Germline lookup yields CDR1 SEHNR and CDR2 FQNEAQ (reference sequence). Trimming cost V 2 bases and J 10 bases, with 6 bases left between them. The CDR3 runs to 11 residues. The CDR3 DNA reads as TGTGCCAGCAGCTTAAGAGGGATTCAGTACTTC. The encoded protein is CASSLRGIQYF.

This chain uses TRBV21-1 with TRBJ2-7; the table's D call TRBD2 went unverified against the DNA. TRBV21-1 is listed as a pseudogene. The CDR3 sequence is 16 residues long. The CDR3 sequence is CATPLRGCGGANEQYF. Here the CDR3 DNA reads TGTGCCACCCCTCTCAGGGGGTGCGGGGGGGCCAACGAGCAGTACTTC.

CDR3 DNA: TGCGCCAGCAGCCAAGATTACCGGGACAGGGGACACGAGCAGTACTTC. Translating it yields CASSQDYRDRGHEQYF. The chain employs TRBV4-3 and TRBJ2-7; the match to TRBD1 covers 10 bases. Germline V gene sequence: CDR1 LGHNA, CDR2 YSLEER. The CDR3 length is 16 residues. Trimming removed 0 bases from V and 5 bases from J; junction bases left unmatched: 7.